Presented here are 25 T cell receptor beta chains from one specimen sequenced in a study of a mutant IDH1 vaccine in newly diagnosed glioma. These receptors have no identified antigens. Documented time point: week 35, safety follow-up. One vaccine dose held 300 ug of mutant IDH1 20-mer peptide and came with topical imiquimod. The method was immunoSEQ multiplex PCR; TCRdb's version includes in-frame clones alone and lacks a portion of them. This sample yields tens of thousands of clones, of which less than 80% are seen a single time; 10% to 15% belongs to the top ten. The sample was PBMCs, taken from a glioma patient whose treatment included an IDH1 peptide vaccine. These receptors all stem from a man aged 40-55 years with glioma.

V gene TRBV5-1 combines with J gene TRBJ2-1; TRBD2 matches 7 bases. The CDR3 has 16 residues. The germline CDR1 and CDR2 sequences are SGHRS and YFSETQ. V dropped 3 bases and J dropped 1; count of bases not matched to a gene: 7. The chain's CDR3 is CASSSIASGSYNEQFF. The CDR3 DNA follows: TGCGCCAGCAGCTCAATCGCTAGCGGATCCTACAATGAGCAGTTCTTC.

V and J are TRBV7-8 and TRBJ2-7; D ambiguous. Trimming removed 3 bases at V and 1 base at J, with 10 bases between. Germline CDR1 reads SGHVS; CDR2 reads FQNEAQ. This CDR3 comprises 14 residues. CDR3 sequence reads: CASSLNGPSYEQYV. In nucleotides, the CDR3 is TGTGCCAGCAGCTTGAATGGTCCATCCTACGAGCAGTACGTC.

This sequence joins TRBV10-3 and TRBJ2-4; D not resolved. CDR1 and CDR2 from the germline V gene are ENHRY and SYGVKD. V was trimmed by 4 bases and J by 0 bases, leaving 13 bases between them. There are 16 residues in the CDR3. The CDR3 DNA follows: TGTGCCATCAGTGCCCAAGGTACCCAAGCCAAAAACATTCAGTACTTC. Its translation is CAISAQGTQAKNIQYF.

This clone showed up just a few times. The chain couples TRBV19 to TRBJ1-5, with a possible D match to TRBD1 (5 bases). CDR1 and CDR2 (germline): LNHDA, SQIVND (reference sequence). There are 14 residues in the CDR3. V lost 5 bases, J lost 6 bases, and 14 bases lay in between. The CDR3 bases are TGTGCCAGTAGTCCGAGTCAGGGTAGTCAGCCCCAGCATTTT. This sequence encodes CASSPSQGSQPQHF.

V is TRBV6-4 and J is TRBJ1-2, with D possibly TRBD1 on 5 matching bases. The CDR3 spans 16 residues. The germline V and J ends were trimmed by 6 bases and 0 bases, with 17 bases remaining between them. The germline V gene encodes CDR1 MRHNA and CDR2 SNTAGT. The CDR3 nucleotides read TGTGCCAGCAGCGAACAGGCCGCGGAACCTAACTATGGCTACACCTTC. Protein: CASSEQAAEPNYGYTF.

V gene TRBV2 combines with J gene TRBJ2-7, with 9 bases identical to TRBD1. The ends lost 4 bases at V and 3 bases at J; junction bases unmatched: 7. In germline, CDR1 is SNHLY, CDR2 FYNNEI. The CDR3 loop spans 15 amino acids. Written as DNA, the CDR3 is TGTGCCAGCAGTGGTCGGACAGGGGTCGTCTACGAGCAGTACTTC. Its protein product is CASSGRTGVVYEQYF. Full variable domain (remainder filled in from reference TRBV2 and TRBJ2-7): EPEVTQTPSHQVTQMGQEVILRCVPISNHLYFYWYRQILGQKVEFLVSFYNNEISEKSEIFDDQFSVERPDGSNFTLKIRSTKLEDSAMYFCASSGRTGVVYEQYFGPGTRLTVT.

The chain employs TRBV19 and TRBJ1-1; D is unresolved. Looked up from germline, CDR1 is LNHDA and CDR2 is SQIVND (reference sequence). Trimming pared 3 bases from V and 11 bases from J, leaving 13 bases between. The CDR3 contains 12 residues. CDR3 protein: CASSIGREVAFF. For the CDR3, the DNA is TGTGCCAGTAGTATCGGCCGGGAGGTCGCTTTCTTT.

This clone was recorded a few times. The CDR3 nucleotides are TGTGCTAGTGGGGACTCGGATGGTTGGAACACTGAAGCTTTCTTT. It yields the protein CASGDSDGWNTEAFF. This chain uses TRBV12-5 with TRBJ1-1; D is ambiguous. Trimming took 6 bases from V and 1 from J, leaving 15 bases between them. CDR3 length: 15 amino acids. CDR1 and CDR2 from the germline V gene are LGHNT and FRNRAP. Complete variable domain (other parts from reference TRBV12-5 and TRBJ1-1): DARVTQTPRHKVTEMGQEVTMRCQPILGHNTVFWYRQTMMQGLELLAYFRNRAPLDDSGMPKDRFSAEMPDATLATLKIQPSEPRDSAVYFCASGDSDGWNTEAFFGQGTRLTVV.

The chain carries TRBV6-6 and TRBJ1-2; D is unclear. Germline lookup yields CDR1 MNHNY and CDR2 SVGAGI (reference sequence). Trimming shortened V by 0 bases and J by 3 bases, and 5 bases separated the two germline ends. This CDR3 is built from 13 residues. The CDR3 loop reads CASSYSGDYGYTF. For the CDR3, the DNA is TGTGCCAGCAGTTACTCGGGCGACTATGGCTACACCTTC.

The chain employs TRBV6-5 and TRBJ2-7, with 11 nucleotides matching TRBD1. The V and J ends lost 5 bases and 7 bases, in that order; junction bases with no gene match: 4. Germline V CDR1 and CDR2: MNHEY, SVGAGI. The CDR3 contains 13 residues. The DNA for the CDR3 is TGTGCCAGCAGTACGGACAGGGGGCTTGAGCAGTACTTC. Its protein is CASSTDRGLEQYF.

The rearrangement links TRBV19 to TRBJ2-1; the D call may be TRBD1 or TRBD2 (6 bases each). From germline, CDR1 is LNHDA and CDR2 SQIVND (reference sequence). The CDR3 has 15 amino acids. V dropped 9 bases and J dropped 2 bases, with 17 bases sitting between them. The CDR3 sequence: CASRPGAATYNEQFF. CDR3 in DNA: TGTGCCAGCCGGCCGGGGGCGGCAACCTACAATGAGCAGTTCTTC.

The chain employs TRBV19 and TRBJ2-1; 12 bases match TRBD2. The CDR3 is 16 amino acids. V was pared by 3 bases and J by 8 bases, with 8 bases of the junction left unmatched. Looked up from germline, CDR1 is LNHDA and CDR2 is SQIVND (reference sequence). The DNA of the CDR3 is TGTGCCAGTAGTATGTGGGCTAGCGGGAGGGCCGATGAGCAGTTCTTC. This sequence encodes CASSMWASGRADEQFF.

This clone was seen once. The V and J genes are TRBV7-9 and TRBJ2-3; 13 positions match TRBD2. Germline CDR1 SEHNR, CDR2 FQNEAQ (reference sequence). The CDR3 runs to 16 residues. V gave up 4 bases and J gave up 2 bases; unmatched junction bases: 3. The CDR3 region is CASSSGLAGVTDTQYF. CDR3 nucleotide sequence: TGTGCCAGCAGCTCCGGACTAGCGGGAGTCACAGATACGCAGTATTTT.

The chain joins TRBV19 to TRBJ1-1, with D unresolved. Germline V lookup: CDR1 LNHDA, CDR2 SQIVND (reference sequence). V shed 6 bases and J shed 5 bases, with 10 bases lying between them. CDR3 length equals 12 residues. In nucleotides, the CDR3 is TGTGCCAGTAGCCAGGCGGGGACTGAAGCTTTCTTT. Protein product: CASSQAGTEAFF.

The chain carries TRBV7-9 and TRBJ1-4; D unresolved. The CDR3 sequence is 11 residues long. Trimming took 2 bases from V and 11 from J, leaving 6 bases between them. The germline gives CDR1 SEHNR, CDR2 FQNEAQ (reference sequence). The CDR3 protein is CASSLWEKLFF. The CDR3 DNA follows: TGTGCCAGCAGCTTATGGGAGAAACTGTTTTTT. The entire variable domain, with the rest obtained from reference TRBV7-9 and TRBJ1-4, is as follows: DTGVSQNPRHKITKRGQNVTFRCDPISEHNRLYWYRQTLGQGPEFLTYFQNEAQLEKSRLLSDRFSAERPKGSFSTLEIQRTEQGDSAMYLCASSLWEKLFFGSGTQLSVL.

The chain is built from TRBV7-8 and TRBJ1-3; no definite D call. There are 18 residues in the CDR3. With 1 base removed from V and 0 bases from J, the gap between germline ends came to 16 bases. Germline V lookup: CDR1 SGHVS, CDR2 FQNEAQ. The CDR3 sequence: CASSLVVGRISSGNTIYF. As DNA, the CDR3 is TGTGCCAGCAGCTTAGTGGTAGGCAGGATAAGCTCTGGAAACACCATATATTTT.

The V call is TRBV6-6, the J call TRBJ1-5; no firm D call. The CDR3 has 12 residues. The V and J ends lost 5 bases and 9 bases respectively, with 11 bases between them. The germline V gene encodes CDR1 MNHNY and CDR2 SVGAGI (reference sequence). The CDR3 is CASSQTRTPQHF. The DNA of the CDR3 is TGTGCCAGCAGTCAAACTCGGACGCCCCAGCATTTT.

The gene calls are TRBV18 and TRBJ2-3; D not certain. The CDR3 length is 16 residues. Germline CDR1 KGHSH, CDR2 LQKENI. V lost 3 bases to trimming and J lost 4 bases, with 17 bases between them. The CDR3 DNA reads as TGTGCCAGCTCACCCTCCTTAAGTTCGGTTTCAGATACGCAGTATTTT. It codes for CASSPSLSSVSDTQYF.

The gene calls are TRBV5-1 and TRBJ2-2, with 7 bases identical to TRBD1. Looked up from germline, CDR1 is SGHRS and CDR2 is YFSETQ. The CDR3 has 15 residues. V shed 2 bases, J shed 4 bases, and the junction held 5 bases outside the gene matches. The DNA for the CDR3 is TGCGCCAGCAGCTTCACTACAGGGGTCACCGGGGAGCTGTTTTTT. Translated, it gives CASSFTTGVTGELFF.

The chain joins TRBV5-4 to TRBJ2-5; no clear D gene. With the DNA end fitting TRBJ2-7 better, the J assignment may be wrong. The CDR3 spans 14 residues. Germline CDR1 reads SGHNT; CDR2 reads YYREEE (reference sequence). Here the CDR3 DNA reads TGTGCCAGCAGCTTGAGTCCCATAGGGCACGAGCAGTACTTC. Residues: CASSLSPIGHEQYF.

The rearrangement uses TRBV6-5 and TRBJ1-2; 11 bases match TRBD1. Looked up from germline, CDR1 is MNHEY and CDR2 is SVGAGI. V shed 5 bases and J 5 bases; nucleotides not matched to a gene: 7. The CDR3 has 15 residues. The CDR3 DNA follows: TGTGCCAGCAGTGGGCCCGGGACAGGGGGTTATGGCTACACCTTC. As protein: CASSGPGTGGYGYTF.

CDR3 bases: TGTGCCAGCAGCCCGGACAGGGGGCCCAATGAGCAGTTCTTC. The encoded protein is CASSPDRGPNEQFF. The chain is built from TRBV7-9 and TRBJ2-1, with 11 nucleotides matching TRBD1. CDR3 length: 14 residues. CDR1 is SEHNR and CDR2 is FQNEAQ in the germline V gene (reference sequence). Germline trimming cut 5 bases from V and 6 bases from J; bases unmatched to any gene: 3.

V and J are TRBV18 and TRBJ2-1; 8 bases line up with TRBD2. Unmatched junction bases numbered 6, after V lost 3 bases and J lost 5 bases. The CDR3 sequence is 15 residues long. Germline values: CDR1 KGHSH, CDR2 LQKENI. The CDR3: CASSPLAGPDNEQFF. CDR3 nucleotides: TGTGCCAGCTCACCTTTAGCGGGGCCAGACAATGAGCAGTTCTTC.

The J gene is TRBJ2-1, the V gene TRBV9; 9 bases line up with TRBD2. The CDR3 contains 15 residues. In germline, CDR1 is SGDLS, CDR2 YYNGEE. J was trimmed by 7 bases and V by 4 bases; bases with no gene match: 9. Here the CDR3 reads CASSRTSDLGNEQFF. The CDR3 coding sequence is TGTGCCAGCAGCCGGACTAGCGACCTGGGGAATGAGCAGTTCTTC.

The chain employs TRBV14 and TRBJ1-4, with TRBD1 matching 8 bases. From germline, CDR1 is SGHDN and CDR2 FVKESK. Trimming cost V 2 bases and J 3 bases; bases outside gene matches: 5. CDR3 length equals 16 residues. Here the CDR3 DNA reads TGTGCCAGCAGCCAATTCGGGGGACAGGCTAATGAAAAACTGTTTTTT. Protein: CASSQFGGQANEKLFF. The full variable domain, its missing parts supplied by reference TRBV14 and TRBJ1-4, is EAGVTQFPSHSVIEKGQTVTLRCDPISGHDNLYWYRRVMGKEIKFLLHFVKESKQDESGMPNNRFLAERTGGTYSTLKVQPAELEDSGVYFCASSQFGGQANEKLFFGSGTQLSVL.